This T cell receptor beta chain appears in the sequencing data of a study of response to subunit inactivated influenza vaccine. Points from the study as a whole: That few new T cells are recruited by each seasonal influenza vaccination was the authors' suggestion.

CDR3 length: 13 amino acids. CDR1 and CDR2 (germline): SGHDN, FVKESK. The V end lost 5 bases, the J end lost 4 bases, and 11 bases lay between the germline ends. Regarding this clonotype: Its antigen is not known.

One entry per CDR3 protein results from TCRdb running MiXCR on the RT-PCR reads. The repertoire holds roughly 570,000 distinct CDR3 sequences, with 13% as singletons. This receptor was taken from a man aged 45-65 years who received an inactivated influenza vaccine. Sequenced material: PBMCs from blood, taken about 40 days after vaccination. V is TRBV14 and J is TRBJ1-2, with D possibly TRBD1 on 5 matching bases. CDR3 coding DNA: TGTGCCAGCAGCGTGCAGGGCGTCTATGGCTACACCTTC. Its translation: CASSVQGVYGYTF.